The clone carrying this T cell receptor beta chain was found many times. This specimen belongs to a study of regulatory T cells in long-lasting Graves disease. Time point indicated: newly diagnosed GD, antithyroid drugs for less than 3 months. Following extraction of RNA from PBMCs, that RNA was used to make the TCR library. Through Arm-PCR of CDR3 regions and iRepertoire HTBI primers, TCR beta libraries were built. Study processing details: Taken together, the samples had around 60 TRBV and roughly 15 TRBJ segments identified. TCRdb recomputed calls from the multiplex PCR reads with MiXCR, one row per CDR3 protein. The authors' filters were not applied to this entry. The sample contains over 350,000 distinct CDR3 sequences, approximately 15% of which appear only once. The same data also went into a second study, on T cells in Graves' hyperthyroidism and ophthalmopathy. That study reports: Hyperthyroidism was newly diagnosed in patients aged 18 to 65 (duration under 2 months). Clonotypes that were expanded in thyroid above 0.001 mostly appeared in blood too.

The receptor was derived from a woman aged 45-60 years with Graves disease. The sequencing used peripheral blood mononuclear cells (PBMCs), collected at new diagnosis, from a patient treated with antithyroid drugs.

CDR3 sequence reads: CASSAGGNSYEQYF. Written as DNA, the CDR3 is TGTGCCAGCAGCGCAGGAGGCAACTCCTACGAGCAGTACTTC. The rearrangement links TRBV11-2 to TRBJ2-7; possibly TRBD2 for D (5 bases). Trimming pared 5 bases from V and 0 bases from J, leaving 11 bases between. CDR1 is SGHAT and CDR2 is FQNNGV in the germline V gene. The CDR3 is 14 amino acids.